This T cell receptor beta chain was documented in a study of early T cells in non-severe SARS-CoV-2 infection. One entry per CDR3 protein, called by TCRdb with MiXCR from the 5' RACE reads. The table has 75,000 to 90,000 distinct CDR3 sequences, roughly 13% seen once. The length of the CDR3 is 12 residues. Per germline, CDR1 SQVTM and CDR2 ANQGSEA. V lost 6 bases to trimming and J lost 4 bases, with 12 bases between them. Sequenced material: whole blood. The TCR was taken from an adult who was a healthcare worker with PCR-confirmed SARS-CoV-2 infection or an uninfected control (not recorded which). V is TRBV29-1 and J is TRBJ1-2; D is unclear. DNA of the CDR3: TGCAGCGTGGACCGTCAGGTCTATGGCTACACCTTC. As protein: CSVDRQVYGYTF.